This is a list of T cell receptor beta chains from one sample in a study of T cell responses to AZD1222 COVID-19 vaccine. TCRdb's copy holds only in-frame clones and misses some; the assay was immunoSEQ multiplex PCR. The data hold some 130,000 clones, with approximately 84% observed a single time. Sequenced here: peripheral blood, sampled on day 0 of AZD1222 vaccination. Receptor source: an adult in good health. CDR3s include the opening cysteine and the closing phenylalanine or tryptophan. The D gene is left open where the match is weak. Only some rows state a clone size, as once, few, many or a class for expanded clones.

J: TRBJ2-3
D: .
size: .
V: TRBV6-5
DNA: TGTGCCACCCTTTTTACACGGGGGGATACGCAGTATTTT
CDR3: CATLFTRGDTQYF

J: TRBJ2-1
D: .
size: .
V: TRBV15
DNA: TGTGCCACCAGCAGAAGTAGACTAGAGGTGTTCTTC
CDR3: CATSRSRLEVFF

J: TRBJ1-5
D: .
size: .
V: TRBV7-2
DNA: TGTGCCAGCAGCTTCACGTGGGGATCCAATCAGCCCCAGCATTTT
CDR3: CASSFTWGSNQPQHF

J: TRBJ1-5
D: .
size: .
V: TRBV19
DNA: TGTGCCAGTACAGCATATAGCAATCAGCCCCAGCATTTT
CDR3: CASTAYSNQPQHF

J: TRBJ1-2
D: .
size: .
V: TRBV5-1
DNA: TGCGCCAGCAGCCCGGGAGGGCGAGGGGTGGATACCGTGCATGGCTACACCTTC
CDR3: CASSPGGRGVDTVHGYTF

J: TRBJ1-1
D: .
size: .
V: TRBV28
DNA: TGTGCCAGCACCACGAGTGGGGGTAACACTGAAGCTTTCTTT
CDR3: CASTTSGGNTEAFF

J: TRBJ2-7
D: .
size: .
V: TRBV7-2
DNA: TGTGCCAGCAGCTTAGTCGGGCAGGGGAAAAGTTACGAGCAGTACTTC
CDR3: CASSLVGQGKSYEQYF

J: TRBJ2-2
D: .
size: .
V: TRBV3-1/TRBV3-2
DNA: TGTGCCAGCACACCGGGGCAGAACCTTCGGAGCGGGGAGCTGTTTTTT
CDR3: CASTPGQNLRSGELFF

J: TRBJ1-2
D: .
size: .
V: TRBV6-1
DNA: TGTGCCAGCAGTGATGGGGATATAGGGGACTCCTATGGCTACACCTTC
CDR3: CASSDGDIGDSYGYTF

J: TRBJ1-1
D: .
size: .
V: TRBV7-9
DNA: TGTGCCAGCAGCCGACTGGGACCACTGAACACTGAAGCTTTCTTT
CDR3: CASSRLGPLNTEAFF

J: TRBJ2-3
D: TRBD2
size: .
V: TRBV24-1
DNA: TGTGCCACCAGTGATTTTTCCGGGGGGAGCACAGATACGCAGTATTTT
CDR3: CATSDFSGGSTDTQYF

J: TRBJ2-7
D: .
size: .
V: TRBV6-1
DNA: TGTGCCAGCAGTGAAGGAGGCCCATACGAGCAGTACTTC
CDR3: CASSEGGPYEQYF

J: TRBJ1-2
D: TRBD1
size: once
V: TRBV7-9
DNA: TGTGCCAGCAGACGAGAAGGGGGCCTTGGAGGCTACACCTTC
CDR3: CASRREGGLGGYTF

J: TRBJ1-2
D: .
size: .
V: TRBV28
DNA: TGTGCCAGCAGTTTCGGCAACTATGGCTACACCTTC
CDR3: CASSFGNYGYTF

J: TRBJ1-2
D: .
size: once
V: TRBV7-8
DNA: TGTGCCAGCAGCCCCCGTGAGGGGAACTATGGCTACACCTTC
CDR3: CASSPREGNYGYTF

J: TRBJ1-1
D: .
size: .
V: TRBV6-5
DNA: TGTGCCAGCACCCGACCACGGGGATCGGTCACTGAAGCTTTCTTT
CDR3: CASTRPRGSVTEAFF

J: TRBJ1-1
D: TRBD1
size: .
V: TRBV7-9
DNA: TGTGCCAGCAGCTTAATCTCTCAGGGGGGCACTGAAGCTTTCTTT
CDR3: CASSLISQGGTEAFF

J: TRBJ2-2
D: TRBD1
size: .
V: TRBV15
DNA: TGTGCCACCAGCAGAGATCATAAGGGGGCAGGGGAGCTGTTTTTT
CDR3: CATSRDHKGAGELFF

J: TRBJ2-7
D: .
size: few
V: TRBV2
DNA: TGTGCCAGTAGACAGGCCTACGAGCAGTACTTC
CDR3: CASRQAYEQYF

J: TRBJ1-1
D: .
size: .
V: TRBV15
DNA: TGTGCCACCAGCAGAGATCTAACTCAGGTCCCGAACACTGAAGCTTTCTTT
CDR3: CATSRDLTQVPNTEAFF

J: TRBJ1-1
D: TRBD1
size: few
V: TRBV5-4
DNA: TGTGCCAGCAGCGTGACAGGGGCTGAAGCTTTCTTT
CDR3: CASSVTGAEAFF

J: TRBJ1-2
D: TRBD1
size: .
V: TRBV9
DNA: TGTGCCAGCAGCGTAGGCCCCGACAGGGTTGAAGGCTACACCTTC
CDR3: CASSVGPDRVEGYTF

J: TRBJ1-5
D: .
size: .
V: TRBV6-5
DNA: TGTGCCAGCAGTCCCCAAGGGGGGAGCAATCAGCCCCAGCATTTT
CDR3: CASSPQGGSNQPQHF

J: TRBJ1-2
D: .
size: .
V: TRBV27
DNA: TGTGCCAGCAGTTTCACCTGGGACTATGGCTACACCTTC
CDR3: CASSFTWDYGYTF

J: TRBJ1-4
D: TRBD1
size: .
V: TRBV10-3
DNA: TGTGCCATCAGTGATCGACAGGGCTCTGAAAAACTGTTTTTT
CDR3: CAISDRQGSEKLFF

J: TRBJ1-3
D: .
size: .
V: TRBV28
DNA: TGTGCCAGCAGTCCTCTCTCTGGAAACACCATATATTTT
CDR3: CASSPLSGNTIYF

J: TRBJ2-7
D: .
size: .
V: TRBV6-5
DNA: TGTGCCAGCAGTCCCCTTGACTACTACGAGCAGTACTTC
CDR3: CASSPLDYYEQYF

J: TRBJ2-2
D: .
size: .
V: TRBV19
DNA: TGTGCCAGTAGCCGGGTAGGGGGCACCGGGGAGCTGTTTTTT
CDR3: CASSRVGGTGELFF

J: TRBJ1-5
D: .
size: .
V: TRBV28
DNA: TGTGCCAGTTCGATTCGGACGGGCTACAATCAGCCCCAGCATTTT
CDR3: CASSIRTGYNQPQHF

J: TRBJ1-1
D: TRBD1
size: .
V: TRBV14
DNA: TGTGCCAGCAGCCAAGAAAAGGGGGCGGGCACTGAAGCTTTCTTT
CDR3: CASSQEKGAGTEAFF

J: TRBJ2-3
D: .
size: .
V: TRBV6-5
DNA: TGTGCCAGCTTAGCGGTTCGAGGCACGCAGTATTTT
CDR3: CASLAVRGTQYF

J: TRBJ1-1
D: TRBD1
size: once
V: TRBV5-1
DNA: TGCGCCAGCAGCTTGGGACAGGGGGTCGCCACTGAAGCTTTCTTT
CDR3: CASSLGQGVATEAFF

J: TRBJ2-5
D: .
size: .
V: TRBV12-3/TRBV12-4
DNA: TGTGCCAGCAGTTTAGCCGGTACAGAGACCCAGTACTTC
CDR3: CASSLAGTETQYF

J: TRBJ1-5
D: .
size: .
V: TRBV7-2
DNA: TGTGCCAGCAGCCGCTTTGGAGGACACGTGCTGAGCAATCAGCCCCAGCATTTT
CDR3: CASSRFGGHVLSNQPQHF

J: TRBJ1-2
D: .
size: .
V: TRBV12-5
DNA: TGTGCTAGTGGTTTGGATCAGGGGAAGTATGGCTACACCTTC
CDR3: CASGLDQGKYGYTF

J: TRBJ2-7
D: TRBD1
size: .
V: TRBV29-1
DNA: TGCAGCGTTGTTGGGACAGGGCTCTCCTACGAGCAGTACTTC
CDR3: CSVVGTGLSYEQYF

J: TRBJ1-1
D: .
size: .
V: TRBV5-4
DNA: TGTGCCAGCAGCTCACAGGGAACTGAAGCTTTCTTT
CDR3: CASSSQGTEAFF

J: TRBJ2-3
D: TRBD1
size: .
V: TRBV10-2
DNA: TGCGCCAGCGGGGACAGGGAAAGAGCAGATACGCAGTATTTT
CDR3: CASGDRERADTQYF

J: TRBJ2-1
D: .
size: .
V: TRBV4-2
DNA: TGTGCCAGCAGCCCTACTAGGGGTGAGCAGTTCTTC
CDR3: CASSPTRGEQFF

J: TRBJ2-6
D: TRBD1
size: once
V: TRBV19
DNA: TGTGCCAGTAGTCCTCGGACAGGAGACTCTGGGGCCAACGTCCTGACTTTC
CDR3: CASSPRTGDSGANVLTF

J: TRBJ1-1
D: .
size: .
V: TRBV5-8
DNA: TGTGCCAGCAGCGCTTATCGGAACACTGAAGCTTTCTTT
CDR3: CASSAYRNTEAFF

J: TRBJ1-3
D: .
size: .
V: TRBV6-4
DNA: TGTGCCAGCAGTTCCGAGGGCGGCTCTGGAAACACCATATATTTT
CDR3: CASSSEGGSGNTIYF

J: TRBJ1-1
D: .
size: .
V: TRBV7-8
DNA: TGTGCCAGCAGCTACGGGATCTCCCGCCGGGACACTGAAGCTTTCTTT
CDR3: CASSYGISRRDTEAFF

J: TRBJ1-5
D: TRBD1
size: .
V: TRBV12-3/TRBV12-4
DNA: TGTGCCAGCAGTACGACAGGGGTCAAGGCCCAGCATTTT
CDR3: CASSTTGVKAQHF

J: TRBJ2-5
D: .
size: .
V: TRBV5-1
DNA: TGCGCCAGCAGCTTAGAGGGCGTAGAGACCCAGTACTTC
CDR3: CASSLEGVETQYF

J: TRBJ2-1
D: .
size: .
V: TRBV11-2
DNA: TGTGCCAGCAGCTCAACAGGGATTGAGCAGTTCTTC
CDR3: CASSSTGIEQFF

J: TRBJ1-5
D: .
size: .
V: TRBV28
DNA: TGTGCCAGCAGTTTATGGTCAGGGCGAGGACGGCCCCAGCATTTT
CDR3: CASSLWSGRGRPQHF

J: TRBJ1-4
D: .
size: .
V: TRBV9
DNA: TGTGCCAGCAGCGTAGCGACGGGGGCTGAAAAACTGTTTTTT
CDR3: CASSVATGAEKLFF

J: TRBJ1-4
D: TRBD1
size: .
V: TRBV5-1
DNA: TGCGCCAGCAGCGCGGGACAGGGGACAACTAATGAAAAACTGTTTTTT
CDR3: CASSAGQGTTNEKLFF

J: TRBJ1-6
D: .
size: .
V: TRBV7-9
DNA: TGTGCCAGCAGCTTAGTTCTGGGCGTCGAACATAATTCACCCCTCCACTTT
CDR3: CASSLVLGVEHNSPLHF

J: TRBJ1-4
D: TRBD1
size: .
V: TRBV7-2
DNA: TGTGCCAGCAGCCCCCGGGGGACAGTCAATGAAAAACTGTTTTTT
CDR3: CASSPRGTVNEKLFF

J: TRBJ1-2
D: .
size: once
V: TRBV5-1
DNA: TGCGCCAGCACCTCAACGGGGGGGAGGAGCTATGGCTACACCTTC
CDR3: CASTSTGGRSYGYTF